This T cell receptor (beta chain) emerged from a study of T cells in Graves' hyperthyroidism and ophthalmopathy (dated by TCRdb to about 2019). Regarding the study in general: Peripheral blood samples were taken at initial diagnosis, before any treatment was given. A discovery cohort of roughly 100 patients, roughly 40 with Graves' ophthalmopathy and 55 to 65 with stable Graves' hyperthyroidism, was used to find distinguishing TCR V-J signatures. Prospective prediction of ophthalmopathy was tested in an independent validation cohort of 18 hyperthyroidism patients and 17 patients who later progressed to ophthalmopathy. The study also compared thyroid tissue and blood T-cell repertoires from 5 to 7 Graves' hyperthyroidism patients. The approximately 100 discovery patients were randomly divided into training and test sets at a 7:3 ratio. After sampling, hyperthyroidism patients received methimazole starting at 30 mg daily, and ophthalmopathy patients received high-dose intravenous methylprednisolone. TCR Vbeta CDR3 sequencing of roughly 140 peripheral blood samples (roughly 43 ophthalmopathy, 75 to 85 hyperthyroidism and around 17 progressor patients) is reported in the paper.

From the cysteine up to the phenylalanine, the CDR3 has a length of 16 residues. The read is trimmed to its CDR3 DNA, 48 bases read in frame from base 1. V and J are truncated by 0 bases and 0 bases respectively, leaving an intervening sequence of 11 bases. CDR1 MNHEY and CDR2 SVGAGI were looked up in the germline V gene. This clonotype was recorded many times. Its antigen is currently not known. No much larger clone exists at a distance of one base, and base qualities are not known. TCR beta CDR3 regions were amplified from RNA transcripts. A first-round RT-PCR of the TCR CDR3 used the HTBI primer set with the Qiagen OneStep RT-PCR kit. The libraries were constructed in a second round of multiplex PCR and then size-selected and purified. The libraries were sequenced on an Illumina HiSeq2000 using paired-end 100 bp reads. Per the authors' processing: Raw data were processed with SOAPnuke, discarding reads with adapters, uncalled bases, mean Phred below 15, or no exact constant-primer or identifier match. High-quality paired reads were merged with COPE v1.2.5, and unique nucleotide sequences were defined as clonotypes. MiTCR v1.1 was used to align clonotypes to the IMGT TRBV, TRBD and TRBJ reference segments. Only V-J combinations with frequency above 0.0001, covering approximately 99% of repertoires, were analysed. A TCS score was defined as the ratio of F50 (clonal expansion) to E x V (chaos), with BLOSUM62-based TCRdist applied between CDR3 peptides within each V-J. Welch's t-statistics and random forest reduced approximately 520 V-J features to 13, which were used in a naive Bayes classifier (R e1071). The similarity between thyroid and blood repertoires was quantified using the Morisita-Horn index. The raw public data were reprocessed by TCRdb itself: fastp quality trimming at Q25, MiXCR clonotype calling, in-frame beta chains only. Here each entry gathers all rows of one CDR3 protein and keeps the most common genes and DNA. These V and J calls rely on TCRdb rather than the paper's analysis. The sample data list about 760,000 distinct CDR3 sequences, and 35% of these were observed just once. Around 30% of the sample comes from the top ten.

Graves' hyperthyroidism was defined as stable when no progression to ophthalmopathy occurred over 18 months of follow-up. Hyperthyroidism patients were aged 18 to 65 years and newly diagnosed, with disease duration of less than 2 months. Exclusion was applied to patients with uncontrolled infections, other autoimmune diseases, pregnancy or lactation. Clinical symptoms, serum thyroxine and TRAb, thyroid ultrasound, and orbital computed tomography formed the basis for the diagnoses. PBMCs were separated from approximately 10 ml of fresh peripheral blood using Ficoll-Paque density gradient centrifugation. Total RNA was extracted with Trizol reagent, and quality was checked on an Agilent 2100 Bioanalyzer. Beyond this particular receptor, the publication reports: In validation, progression to ophthalmopathy was predicted by the model with 65% to 71% sensitivity and about 72% specificity, a median of about 6.4 months before onset. No statistical method was used to set the sample size in advance, and investigators knew the group allocation. In cross-validation, a model built on a 13 V-J signature told ophthalmopathy apart from stable hyperthyroidism with 85% to 90% sensitivity and about 81% specificity, and in testing the same model reached 80%/75%. Blood samples also contained most of the expanded thyroid clonotypes (frequency above 0.001), which suggests that blood repertoires may reflect thyroid immune responses.

The TCR sequence derives from a woman in her thirties or forties with Graves' hyperthyroidism. The receptor chain draws on TRBV6-5 and TRBJ1-2, with a tentative D gene TRBD1 over 5 matching bases. The sequencing input was blood. The DNA sequence follows: TGTGCCAGCAGTTACTCGTCCCAGGGCGCTAACTATGGCTACACCTTC. Its product reads: CASSYSSQGANYGYTF.